The 3 T cell receptor beta chains listed next were all sequenced from one sample in a study of PD-1 blockade in classical Hodgkin lymphoma. Each patient relapsed following autologous stem cell transplantation, and prior brentuximab vedotin exposure differed. Libraries were prepared by immunoSEQ multiplex PCR; TCRdb keeps only in-frame clonotypes and omits some of them. The sample records about 59,000 clones, more than 75% being singletons. The sample in question was peripheral blood mononuclear cells (PBMCs), obtained at baseline. All receptors come from a human donor with classical Hodgkin lymphoma.

This clone appeared a few times. This chain links TRBV5-6 with TRBJ2-1; 8 positions agree with TRBD2. Germline V gene data show CDR1 as SGHDT and CDR2 as YYEEEE. The CDR3 runs 17 residues. V gave up 2 bases and J gave up 0 bases; unmatched junction bases: 7. In nucleotides, the CDR3 is TGTGCCAGCAGCTTATTAGCGGGGCCGAGCTCCTACAATGAGCAGTTCTTC. It codes for CASSLLAGPSSYNEQFF.

The chain joins TRBV27 to TRBJ1-4; D is unresolved. The length of the CDR3 is 14 residues. CDR1 MNHEY and CDR2 SMNVEV come from the germline V gene (reference sequence). V was trimmed by 2 bases and J by 5 bases, leaving 9 bases between them. This CDR3 reads CASSLRGRNEKLFF. CDR3 sequence (DNA): TGTGCCAGCAGTTTACGGGGAAGAAATGAAAAACTGTTTTTT.

The chain links TRBV4-1 to TRBJ1-3; 7 nucleotides align to TRBD1. CDR1 is MGHRA and CDR2 is YSYEKL in the germline V gene. J gave up 6 bases and V 1 base, and 6 bases lay outside the gene matches. CDR3 length: 15 residues. The CDR3 loop reads CASSQVQGVENTIYF. For the CDR3, the DNA is TGCGCCAGCAGCCAAGTCCAGGGGGTGGAAAACACCATATATTTT.